One sample yielded the 27 T cell receptor beta chains listed below, sequenced in a study of blood T cell repertoires in COVID-19. Libraries were prepared by immunoSEQ multiplex PCR; TCRdb keeps only in-frame clonotypes and omits some of them. The data hold about 220,000 clones, with approximately 83% observed a single time. Input material: PBMCs or T cells enriched from blood (not recorded which). Receptor source: a woman aged 55-70 years who had recovered from COVID-19.

The chain employs TRBV4-2 and TRBJ2-2; 9 bases match TRBD2. The CDR3 is made up of 20 amino acids. V shed 4 bases and J 5 bases; nucleotides not matched to a gene: 20. Germline CDR1 LGHNA, CDR2 YNFKEQ. CDR3: CASSRWASGVDPGGTGELFF. The DNA for the CDR3 is TGTGCCAGCAGCCGGTGGGCTAGCGGGGTCGACCCCGGAGGGACCGGGGAGCTGTTTTTT.

This chain uses TRBV4-3 with TRBJ1-2; D is uncertain. CDR3 length: 16 amino acids. V was trimmed by 0 bases and J by 4 bases, leaving 15 bases between them. Germline values: CDR1 LGHNA, CDR2 YSLEER. CDR3 loop: CASSQDMRAGTYGYTF. CDR3 bases: TGCGCCAGCAGCCAAGATATGAGGGCAGGTACCTATGGCTACACCTTC.

V and J are TRBV11-2 and TRBJ2-1; 11 bases map to TRBD2. V shed 3 bases and J 6 bases; nucleotides not matched to a gene: 10. CDR1 and CDR2 (germline): SGHAT, FQNNGV. The CDR3 length is 17 residues. The CDR3 loop is CASSLGLSGGAGNEQFF. CDR3 bases: TGTGCCAGCAGCTTGGGCCTTAGCGGGGGGGCCGGCAATGAGCAGTTCTTC.

In this sample, this clone turned up a few times. The chain is built from TRBV5-1 and TRBJ2-1; TRBD2 aligns across 15 bases. With 4 bases clipped from V and 5 bases from J, the junction kept 4 bases outside the gene matches. From germline, CDR1 is SGHRS and CDR2 YFSETQ. There are 16 residues in the CDR3. Here the CDR3 DNA reads TGCGCCAGCAGCCGGGGACTAGCGGGGGGAAACAATGAGCAGTTCTTC. It specifies CASSRGLAGGNNEQFF.

This chain uses TRBV11-3 with TRBJ1-1; D unresolved. The CDR3 runs 14 residues. CDR1 SGHNT and CDR2 YENEEA come from the germline V gene. Trimming pared 4 bases from V and 1 base from J, leaving 10 bases between. The CDR3 bases are TGTGCCAGCAGCTCCCCTACGGGGAACACTGAAGCTTTCTTT. Amino acid sequence: CASSSPTGNTEAFF.

This chain joins TRBV5-1 and TRBJ1-2; tentative D call: TRBD1 (5 bases). This CDR3 comprises 16 residues. Trimming removed 0 bases from V and 0 bases from J, with 12 bases in between. Germline V gene lookup returns CDR1 SGHRS and CDR2 YFSETQ. CDR3 DNA: TGCGCCAGCAGCTTGGGCGGACAACTTTCTAACTATGGCTACACCTTC. It translates to CASSLGGQLSNYGYTF.

The J gene is TRBJ2-7, the V gene TRBV11-2, with D possibly TRBD1 on 6 matching bases. The CDR3 consists of 15 residues. V lost 2 bases and J lost 6, with 17 bases in between. Germline CDR1 SGHAT, CDR2 FQNNGV. CDR3 sequence (DNA): TGTGCCAGCAGCTTACTGACAGGTGAACCTCTCGAGCAGTACTTC. It translates to CASSLLTGEPLEQYF. The full variable domain, its missing parts supplied by reference TRBV11-2 and TRBJ2-7, is EAGVAQSPRYKIIEKRQSVAFWCNPISGHATLYWYQQILGQGPKLLIQFQNNGVVDDSQLPKDRFSAERLKGVDSTLKIQPAKLEDSAVYLCASSLLTGEPLEQYFGPGTRLTVT.

This chain joins TRBV28 and TRBJ1-2; weak D call: TRBD1 (5 bases). This CDR3 comprises 13 residues. CDR1 is MDHEN and CDR2 is SYDVKM in the germline V gene. With 9 bases removed from V and 3 bases from J, the gap between germline ends came to 14 bases. The CDR3 here is CASSTRAYYGYTF. CDR3 nucleotide sequence: TGTGCCAGTAGCACCAGGGCATACTATGGCTACACCTTC.

CDR3 coding DNA: TGTGCCAGCAGTGTGTCAAAAACTGCCCTGAACACTGAAGCTTTCTTT. It encodes CASSVSKTALNTEAFF. The rearrangement joins TRBV2 to TRBJ1-1; D not certain. Germline V lookup: CDR1 SNHLY, CDR2 FYNNEI. Deletions cut 4 bases from V and 0 bases from J, with 15 bases between. CDR3 length equals 16 residues.

The chain is built from TRBV2 and TRBJ1-5, with a possible D match to TRBD1 (6 bases). The CDR3 has 12 amino acids. From germline, CDR1 is SNHLY and CDR2 FYNNEI. Trimming took off 7 bases at V and 4 bases at J, with 8 bases between the two ends. This CDR3 is CASTRGNQPQHF. The CDR3 DNA sequence: TGTGCCAGCACCAGGGGAAATCAGCCCCAGCATTTT.

The chain uses TRBV15 and TRBJ1-6; D is unclear. The CDR3 is 14 amino acids. Trimming took 5 bases from V and 5 from J, leaving 10 bases between them. Per germline, CDR1 LNHNV and CDR2 YYDKDF (reference sequence). As DNA, the CDR3 is TGTGCCACCAGCGTACAGTACGATAATTCACCCCTCCACTTT. Amino acid sequence: CATSVQYDNSPLHF.

The V and J genes are TRBV19 and TRBJ1-6, with TRBD1 matching over 9 bases. Germline V gives CDR1 LNHDA, CDR2 SQIVND (reference sequence). CDR3 length equals 15 residues. Germline trimming cut 2 bases from V and 11 bases from J; bases unmatched to any gene: 7. CDR3 nucleotides: TGTGCCAGTAGTATACCCGGGACAGGGAGTGCACCCCTCCACTTT. Amino acid sequence: CASSIPGTGSAPLHF.

The chain recombines TRBV7-8 with TRBJ1-1; D gene unclear. This CDR3 comprises 15 residues. CDR1 and CDR2 (germline): SGHVS, FQNEAQ. With 5 bases removed from V and 4 bases from J, the gap between germline ends came to 17 bases. Here the CDR3 reads CASSPLRGISTEAFF. The CDR3 nucleotides read TGTGCCAGCAGCCCCCTGAGAGGTATCAGCACTGAAGCTTTCTTT.

The chain couples TRBV27 to TRBJ1-4, with D unclear. The CDR3 length is 15 residues. V was cut by 3 bases and J by 0 bases, with 8 bases left in between. The germline CDR1 and CDR2 sequences are MNHEY and SMNVEV (reference sequence). This CDR3 is CASSLMAATNEKLFF. The DNA of the CDR3 is TGTGCCAGCAGTTTGATGGCAGCAACTAATGAAAAACTGTTTTTT. The full variable domain, in which reference TRBV27 and TRBJ1-4 provide the parts outside the CDR3, is EAQVTQNPRYLITVTGKKLTVTCSQNMNHEYMSWYRQDPGLGLRQIYYSMNVEVTDKGDVPEGYKVSRKEKRNFPLILESPSPNQTSLYFCASSLMAATNEKLFFGSGTQLSVL.

The V call is TRBV9, the J call TRBJ2-2; 10 positions match TRBD2. Germline V lookup: CDR1 SGDLS, CDR2 YYNGEE. J gave up 5 bases and V 3 bases, and 4 bases lay outside the gene matches. This CDR3 spans 15 amino acids. The CDR3 is CASSGSGGATGELFF. The CDR3 nucleotides are TGTGCCAGCAGCGGAAGCGGGGGGGCGACCGGGGAGCTGTTTTTT.

The chain employs TRBV7-2 and TRBJ1-5, with D uncertain. The germline CDR1 and CDR2 sequences are SGHTA and FQGNSA. With 5 bases removed from V and 3 bases from J, the gap between germline ends came to 8 bases. This CDR3 comprises 13 residues. The CDR3 region has the DNA TGTGCCAGCAGCCAGGCGCTCAATCAGCCCCAGCATTTT. Amino acid sequence: CASSQALNQPQHF.

Only one count was recorded for this clone. V and J are TRBV19 and TRBJ1-5, with a weak D call TRBD1 (6 bases). CDR3 length: 15 amino acids. The V gene's germline CDR1 is LNHDA and CDR2 SQIVND (reference sequence). V lost 4 bases and J lost 7, with 17 bases in between. CDR3 sequence (DNA): TGTGCCAGTAGTAGGACAGCCCAAATCGGGCAGCCCCAGCATTTT. The encoded protein is CASSRTAQIGQPQHF. The entire variable domain, with the rest obtained from reference TRBV19 and TRBJ1-5, is as follows: DGGITQSPKYLFRKEGQNVTLSCEQNLNHDAMYWYRQDPGQGLRLIYYSQIVNDFQKGDIAEGYSVSREKKESFPLTVTSAQKNPTAFYLCASSRTAQIGQPQHFGDGTRLSIL.

The chain has TRBV7-2 and TRBJ1-5; maybe TRBD1 (6 bases). Trimming pared 6 bases from V and 7 bases from J, leaving 13 bases between. Germline V gives CDR1 SGHTA, CDR2 FQGNSA. The CDR3 loop spans 13 amino acids. The chain's CDR3 is CASSVNRDQPQHF. Here the CDR3 DNA reads TGTGCCAGCAGTGTAAACAGGGACCAGCCCCAGCATTTT.

V gene TRBV3-1 (or the pseudogene TRBV3-2) combines with J gene TRBJ2-7; D might be TRBD1 (5 bases). V was trimmed by 3 bases and J by 5 bases, leaving 5 bases between them. Germline-derived CDR1 and CDR2 are LGHDT and YNNKEL (reference sequence). The CDR3 extends over 11 amino acids. The CDR3 spells CASSQTDEQYF. The DNA for the CDR3 is TGTGCCAGCAGCCAGACAGACGAGCAGTACTTC.

The J gene is TRBJ1-4, the V gene TRBV2; no clear D gene. V lost 2 bases and J lost 4, with 8 bases in between. The CDR3 has 14 amino acids. CDR1 and CDR2 from the germline V gene are SNHLY and FYNNEI. The CDR3 nucleotides read TGTGCCAGCAGTGAAATATCAGATAATGAAAAACTGTTTTTT. Translating gives CASSEISDNEKLFF.

V gene TRBV18 combines with J gene TRBJ1-1; the D gene is possibly TRBD1 (6 bases). Trimming took off 6 bases at V and 1 base at J, with 15 bases between the two ends. Germline V gives CDR1 KGHSH, CDR2 LQKENI. CDR3 size: 15 residues. In nucleotides, the CDR3 is TGTGCCAGCTCCCCGTCCACAGGGACGAACACTGAAGCTTTCTTT. This translates into CASSPSTGTNTEAFF.

This clone was seen a single time. The gene calls are TRBV5-5 and TRBJ1-4; 7 nucleotides align to TRBD1. The V gene end was trimmed by 0 bases and the J gene end by 5 bases; junction bases not matched to a gene: 10. Germline V gene lookup returns CDR1 SGHKS and CDR2 YYEKEE (reference sequence). The CDR3 runs to 17 residues. This CDR3 reads CASSLDSPQGVNEKLFF. In DNA, the CDR3 is TGTGCCAGCAGCTTGGATTCGCCGCAGGGGGTAAATGAAAAACTGTTTTTT.

The chain combines TRBV2 with TRBJ2-7; D might be TRBD2 (6 bases). V was trimmed by 7 bases and J by 1 base, leaving 17 bases between them. This CDR3 spans 15 amino acids. The germline CDR1 and CDR2 sequences are SNHLY and FYNNEI. CDR3 protein: CASNQDGGLSYEQYF. CDR3 DNA: TGTGCCAGCAACCAAGACGGGGGTTTGTCCTACGAGCAGTACTTC.

In this sample, this clone turned up many times. V is TRBV5-1 and J is TRBJ2-7; D may be TRBD2 (6 bases). This CDR3 has 14 amino acids. From germline, CDR1 is SGHRS and CDR2 YFSETQ. Trimming pared 0 bases from V and 3 bases from J, leaving 10 bases between. The CDR3 coding sequence is TGCGCCAGCAGCTTGGGACTAGATTTCTACGAGCAGTACTTC. Amino acid sequence: CASSLGLDFYEQYF.

The chain employs TRBV7-2 and TRBJ1-3, with 8 bases fitting TRBD1. The CDR3 runs to 15 residues. V lost 5 bases and J lost 4; bases outside the gene matches: 7. Germline V gives CDR1 SGHTA, CDR2 FQGNSA. CDR3 nucleotides: TGTGCCAGCAGCCCAGGGGGCGCGTGGGGAAACACCATATATTTT. Its translation: CASSPGGAWGNTIYF.

The chain is built from TRBV7-9 and TRBJ2-3; 9 bases are a match to TRBD2. V gave up 4 bases and J gave up 1 base; unmatched junction bases: 6. The CDR3 is 16 amino acids. From germline, CDR1 is SEHNR and CDR2 FQNEAQ (reference sequence). In nucleotides, the CDR3 is TGTGCCAGCAGCTCCCGCGGGGGGGCCGGCACAGATACGCAGTATTTT. Protein sequence: CASSSRGGAGTDTQYF.

In this sample, this clone turned up once. This chain uses TRBV11-2 with TRBJ2-1, with TRBD2 matching 12 bases. Germline V CDR1 and CDR2: SGHAT, FQNNGV. The ends lost 4 bases at V and 9 bases at J; junction bases unmatched: 7. The CDR3 spans 15 residues. In DNA form, the CDR3 reads TGTGCCAGCAGCTCCGGGACTAGCGGGTTTGCTGAGCAGTTCTTC. Translating gives CASSSGTSGFAEQFF.